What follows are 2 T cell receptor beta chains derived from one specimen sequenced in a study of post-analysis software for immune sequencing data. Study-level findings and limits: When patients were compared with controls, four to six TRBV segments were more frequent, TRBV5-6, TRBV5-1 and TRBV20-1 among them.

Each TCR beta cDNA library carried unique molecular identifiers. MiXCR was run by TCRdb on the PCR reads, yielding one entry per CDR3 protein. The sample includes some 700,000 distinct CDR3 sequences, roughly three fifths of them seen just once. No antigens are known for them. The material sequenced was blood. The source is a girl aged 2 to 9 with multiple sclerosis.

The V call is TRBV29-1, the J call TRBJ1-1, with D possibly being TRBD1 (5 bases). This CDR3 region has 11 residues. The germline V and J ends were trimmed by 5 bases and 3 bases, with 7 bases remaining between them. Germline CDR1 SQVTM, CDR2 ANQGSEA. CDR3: CSVQGDTEAFF. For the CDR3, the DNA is TGCAGCGTTCAGGGCGACACTGAAGCTTTCTTT.

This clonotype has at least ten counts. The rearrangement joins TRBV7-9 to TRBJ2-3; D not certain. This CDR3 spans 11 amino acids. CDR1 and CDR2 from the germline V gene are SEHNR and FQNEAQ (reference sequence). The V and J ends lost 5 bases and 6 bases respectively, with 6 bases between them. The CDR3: CASSLQDTQYF. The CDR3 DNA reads TGTGCCAGCAGCCTCCAGGATACGCAGTATTTT.